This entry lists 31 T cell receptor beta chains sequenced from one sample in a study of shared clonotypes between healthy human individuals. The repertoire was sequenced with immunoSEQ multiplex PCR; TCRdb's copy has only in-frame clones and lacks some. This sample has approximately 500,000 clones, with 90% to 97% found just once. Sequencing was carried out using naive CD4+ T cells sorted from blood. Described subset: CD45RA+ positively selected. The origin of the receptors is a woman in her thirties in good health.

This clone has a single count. Written as DNA, the CDR3 is TGTGCCAGCAGTTACATTTCGTCAGGGGCGGCTGAAGCTTTCTTT. As protein: CASSYISSGAAEAFF. The chain employs TRBV6-5 and TRBJ1-1; TRBD1 might be the D (6 bases). The CDR3 covers 15 residues. From germline, CDR1 is MNHEY and CDR2 SVGAGI. V shed 2 bases and J shed 6 bases, with 16 bases lying between them.

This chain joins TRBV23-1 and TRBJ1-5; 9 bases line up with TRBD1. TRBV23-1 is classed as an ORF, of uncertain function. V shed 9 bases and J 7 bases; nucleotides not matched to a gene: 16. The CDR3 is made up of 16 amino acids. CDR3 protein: CARTCPGTGFGQPQHF. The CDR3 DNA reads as TGCGCCAGAACTTGTCCCGGGACAGGGTTCGGGCAGCCCCAGCATTTT.

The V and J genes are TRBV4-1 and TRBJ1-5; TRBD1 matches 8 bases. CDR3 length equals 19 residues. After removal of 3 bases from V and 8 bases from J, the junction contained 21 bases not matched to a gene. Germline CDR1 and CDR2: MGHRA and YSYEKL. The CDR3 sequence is CASSHTLNRGTSNRKPQHF. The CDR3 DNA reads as TGCGCCAGCAGCCACACTCTTAACAGGGGGACTTCAAATAGAAAGCCCCAGCATTTT.

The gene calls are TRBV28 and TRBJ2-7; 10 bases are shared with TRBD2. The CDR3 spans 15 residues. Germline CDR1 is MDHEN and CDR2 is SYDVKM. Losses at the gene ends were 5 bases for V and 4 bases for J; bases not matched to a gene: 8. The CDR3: CASSILAGVRYEQYF. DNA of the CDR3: TGTGCCAGCAGTATCCTAGCGGGAGTAAGGTACGAGCAGTACTTC.

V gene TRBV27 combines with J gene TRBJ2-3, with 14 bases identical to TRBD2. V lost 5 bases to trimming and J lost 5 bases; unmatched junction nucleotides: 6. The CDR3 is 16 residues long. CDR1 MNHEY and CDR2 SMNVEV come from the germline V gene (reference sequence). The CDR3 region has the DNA TGTGCCAGCAGTCAGGGACTAGCGGGAGTTATAGATACGCAGTATTTT. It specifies CASSQGLAGVIDTQYF.

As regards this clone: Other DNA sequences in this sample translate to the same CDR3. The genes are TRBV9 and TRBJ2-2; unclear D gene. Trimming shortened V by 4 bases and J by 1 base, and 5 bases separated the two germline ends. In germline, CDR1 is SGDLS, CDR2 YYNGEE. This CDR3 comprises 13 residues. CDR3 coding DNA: TGTGCCAGCAGCCCTCGGAACACCGGGGAGCTGTTTTTT. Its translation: CASSPRNTGELFF.

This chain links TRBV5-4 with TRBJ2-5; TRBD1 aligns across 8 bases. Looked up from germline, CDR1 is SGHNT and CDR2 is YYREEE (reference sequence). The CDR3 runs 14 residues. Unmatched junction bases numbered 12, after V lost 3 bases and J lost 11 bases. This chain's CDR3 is CASSWTGTGKEQYF. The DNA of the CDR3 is TGTGCCAGCAGCTGGACTGGGACAGGCAAAGAGCAGTACTTC.

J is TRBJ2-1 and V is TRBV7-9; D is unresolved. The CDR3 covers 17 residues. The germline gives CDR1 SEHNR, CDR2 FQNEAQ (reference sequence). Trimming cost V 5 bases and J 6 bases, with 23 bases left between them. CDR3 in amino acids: CASSPHAQTRFFNEQFF. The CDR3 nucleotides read TGTGCCAGCAGCCCCCATGCTCAGACTCGATTTTTCAATGAGCAGTTCTTC.

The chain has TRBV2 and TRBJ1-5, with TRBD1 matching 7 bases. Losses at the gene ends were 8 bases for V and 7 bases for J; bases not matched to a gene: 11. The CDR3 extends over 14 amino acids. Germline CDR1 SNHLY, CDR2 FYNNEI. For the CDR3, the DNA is TGTGCCAGCGCAGATCGAAGGGGGCAACAGCCCCAGCATTTT. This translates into CASADRRGQQPQHF.

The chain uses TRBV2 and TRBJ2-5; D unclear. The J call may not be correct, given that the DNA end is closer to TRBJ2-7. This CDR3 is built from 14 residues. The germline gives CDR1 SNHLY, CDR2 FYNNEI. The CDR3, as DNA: TGTGCCAGCAGTGAACGGCAAAGCTCCTACGAGCAGTACTTC. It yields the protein CASSERQSSYEQYF.

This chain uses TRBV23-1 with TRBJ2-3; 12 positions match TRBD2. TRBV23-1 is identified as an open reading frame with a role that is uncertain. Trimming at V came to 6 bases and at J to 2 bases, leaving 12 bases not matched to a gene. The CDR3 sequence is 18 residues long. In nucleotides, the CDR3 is TGCGCCAGCAGCCCCGGTGGGCTAGCGGGAGGGGTCACAGATACGCAGTATTTT. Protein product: CASSPGGLAGGVTDTQYF.

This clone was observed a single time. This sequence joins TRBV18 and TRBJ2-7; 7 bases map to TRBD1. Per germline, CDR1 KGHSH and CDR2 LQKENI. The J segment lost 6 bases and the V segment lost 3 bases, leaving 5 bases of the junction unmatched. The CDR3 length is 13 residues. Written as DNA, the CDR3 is TGTGCCAGCTCACCGACAGGGCGAGGCGAGCAGTACTTC. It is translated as CASSPTGRGEQYF.

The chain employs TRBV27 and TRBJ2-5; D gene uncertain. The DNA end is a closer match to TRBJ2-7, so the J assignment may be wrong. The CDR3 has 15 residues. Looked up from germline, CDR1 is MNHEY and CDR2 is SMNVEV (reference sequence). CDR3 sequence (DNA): TGTGCCAGCAAGGGTTTGGGCCAGCCAGTATACGAGCAGTACTTC. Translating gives CASKGLGQPVYEQYF.

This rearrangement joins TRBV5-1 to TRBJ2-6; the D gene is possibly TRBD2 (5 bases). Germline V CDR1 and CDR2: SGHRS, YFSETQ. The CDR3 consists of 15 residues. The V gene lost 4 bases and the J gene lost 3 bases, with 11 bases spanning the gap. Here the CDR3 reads CASSVRANGANVLTF. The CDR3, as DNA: TGCGCCAGCAGCGTGAGGGCGAATGGGGCCAACGTCCTGACTTTC.

The chain's CDR3 is CASSLALGSPTDTQYF. CDR3 DNA: TGTGCCAGCAGCTTAGCGCTTGGGTCCCCCACAGATACGCAGTATTTT. The chain links TRBV7-9 to TRBJ2-3, with D unresolved. The CDR3 runs 16 residues. Germline V gives CDR1 SEHNR, CDR2 FQNEAQ (reference sequence). The V and J ends lost 0 bases and 2 bases respectively, with 12 bases between them.

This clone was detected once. The CDR3 is CASSLSNRPNTEAFF. CDR3 sequence (DNA): TGTGCCAGCAGTTTATCTAACAGGCCCAACACTGAAGCTTTCTTT. The V call is TRBV27, the J call TRBJ1-1; a weak D match, TRBD1 (5 bases). This CDR3 region has 15 residues. V gave up 0 bases and J gave up 2 bases, with 10 bases separating them. The germline V gene encodes CDR1 MNHEY and CDR2 SMNVEV (reference sequence).

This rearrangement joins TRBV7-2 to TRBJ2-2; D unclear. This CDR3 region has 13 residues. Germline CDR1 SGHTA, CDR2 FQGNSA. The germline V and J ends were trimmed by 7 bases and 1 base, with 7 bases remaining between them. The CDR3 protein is CASTPKNTGELFF. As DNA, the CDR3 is TGTGCCAGCACCCCTAAGAACACCGGGGAGCTGTTTTTT.

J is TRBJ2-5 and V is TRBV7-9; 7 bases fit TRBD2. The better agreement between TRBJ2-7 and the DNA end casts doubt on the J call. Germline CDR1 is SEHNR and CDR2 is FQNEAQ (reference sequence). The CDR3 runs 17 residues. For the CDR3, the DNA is TGTGCCAGCAGCTTAGTGTCCTCTTGGGGGGGGACCTACGAGCAGTACTTC. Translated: CASSLVSSWGGTYEQYF.

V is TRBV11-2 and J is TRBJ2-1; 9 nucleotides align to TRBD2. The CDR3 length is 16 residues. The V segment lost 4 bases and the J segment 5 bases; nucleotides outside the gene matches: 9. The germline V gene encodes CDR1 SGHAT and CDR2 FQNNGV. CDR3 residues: CASSSIRREGNNEQFF. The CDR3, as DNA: TGTGCCAGCAGCTCGATTAGGCGGGAGGGGAACAATGAGCAGTTCTTC. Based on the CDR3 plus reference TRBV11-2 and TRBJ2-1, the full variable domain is EAGVAQSPRYKIIEKRQSVAFWCNPISGHATLYWYQQILGQGPKLLIQFQNNGVVDDSQLPKDRFSAERLKGVDSTLKIQPAKLEDSAVYLCASSSIRREGNNEQFFGPGTRLTVL.

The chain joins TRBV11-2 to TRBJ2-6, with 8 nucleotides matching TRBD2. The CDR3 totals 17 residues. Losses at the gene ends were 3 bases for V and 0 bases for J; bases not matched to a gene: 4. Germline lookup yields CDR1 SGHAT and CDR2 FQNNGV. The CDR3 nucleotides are TGTGCCAGCAGCTTCTTGCGGGGGGCCTCTGGGGCCAACGTCCTGACTTTC. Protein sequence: CASSFLRGASGANVLTF.

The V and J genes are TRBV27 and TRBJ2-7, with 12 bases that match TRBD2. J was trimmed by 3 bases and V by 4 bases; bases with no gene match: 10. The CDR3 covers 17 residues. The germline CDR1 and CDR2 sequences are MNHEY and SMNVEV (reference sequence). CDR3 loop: CASSSRLAGGPGYEQYF. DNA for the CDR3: TGTGCCAGCAGTTCACGGCTAGCGGGAGGGCCGGGCTACGAGCAGTACTTC.

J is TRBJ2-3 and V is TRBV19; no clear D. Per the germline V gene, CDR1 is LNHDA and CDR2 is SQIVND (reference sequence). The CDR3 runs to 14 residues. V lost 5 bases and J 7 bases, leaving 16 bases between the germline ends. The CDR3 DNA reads TGTGCCAGTAGTGGCTCGATCGATAGGTATACGCAGTATTTT. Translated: CASSGSIDRYTQYF.

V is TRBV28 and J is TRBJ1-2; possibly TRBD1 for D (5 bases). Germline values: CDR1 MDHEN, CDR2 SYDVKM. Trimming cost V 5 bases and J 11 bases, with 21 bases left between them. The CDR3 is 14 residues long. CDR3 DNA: TGTGCCAGCAGTACCGGGGACGAGGCTACACCTTACACCTTC. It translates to CASSTGDEATPYTF.

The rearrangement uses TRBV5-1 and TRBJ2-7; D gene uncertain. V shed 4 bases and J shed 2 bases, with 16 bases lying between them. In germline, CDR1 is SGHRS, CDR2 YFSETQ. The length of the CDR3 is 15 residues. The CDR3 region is CASSPVAGSTYEQYF. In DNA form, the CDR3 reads TGCGCCAGCAGCCCGGTGGCAGGCAGTACCTACGAGCAGTACTTC.

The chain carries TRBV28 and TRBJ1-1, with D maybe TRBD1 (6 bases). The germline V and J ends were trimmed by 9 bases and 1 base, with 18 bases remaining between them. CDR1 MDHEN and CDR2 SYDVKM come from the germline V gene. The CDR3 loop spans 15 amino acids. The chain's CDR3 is CASPNSQGENTEAFF. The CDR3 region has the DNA TGTGCCAGTCCGAACTCACAGGGAGAGAACACTGAAGCTTTCTTT.

The CDR3 sequence: CASSPDASWEQYF. In nucleotides, the CDR3 is TGTGCCAGCTCACCAGATGCGTCTTGGGAGCAGTACTTC. J is TRBJ2-7 and V is TRBV18, with unresolved D. The CDR3 is made up of 13 amino acids. Germline lookup yields CDR1 KGHSH and CDR2 LQKENI. V lost 2 bases and J 7 bases, leaving 12 bases between the germline ends.

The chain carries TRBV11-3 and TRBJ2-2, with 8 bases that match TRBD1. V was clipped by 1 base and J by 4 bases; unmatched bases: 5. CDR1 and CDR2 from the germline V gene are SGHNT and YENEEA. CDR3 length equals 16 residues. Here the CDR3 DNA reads TGTGCCAGCAGCTTAGTGACAGGGGCCGTCACCGGGGAGCTGTTTTTT. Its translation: CASSLVTGAVTGELFF.

The CDR3 DNA is TGTGCCAGCAGTTTAATAGCGACTAGCGGGAGCCTTGAGCAGTTCTTC. It specifies CASSLIATSGSLEQFF. The chain joins TRBV27 to TRBJ2-1, with TRBD2 identical over 12 bases. Germline CDR1 and CDR2: MNHEY and SMNVEV (reference sequence). Losses at the gene ends were 2 bases for V and 9 bases for J; bases not matched to a gene: 8. The CDR3 runs to 16 residues.

The CDR3 DNA reads as TGTGCCAGCAGTTTTTACCCGACGGGACGGATAAGGAATGAGCAGTTCTTC. Protein: CASSFYPTGRIRNEQFF. The gene calls are TRBV27 and TRBJ2-1; TRBD1 or TRBD2 may be the D gene (5 bases each). The CDR3 extends over 17 amino acids. Germline V gene data show CDR1 as MNHEY and CDR2 as SMNVEV (reference sequence). V was cut by 3 bases and J by 7 bases, with 22 bases left in between.

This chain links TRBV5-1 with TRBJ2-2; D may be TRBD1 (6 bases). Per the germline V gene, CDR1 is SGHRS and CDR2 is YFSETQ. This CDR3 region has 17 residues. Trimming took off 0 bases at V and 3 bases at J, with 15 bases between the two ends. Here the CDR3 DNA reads TGCGCCAGCAGCTTGGCCCTCAGGGGTCTTGACACCGGGGAGCTGTTTTTT. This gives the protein CASSLALRGLDTGELFF.

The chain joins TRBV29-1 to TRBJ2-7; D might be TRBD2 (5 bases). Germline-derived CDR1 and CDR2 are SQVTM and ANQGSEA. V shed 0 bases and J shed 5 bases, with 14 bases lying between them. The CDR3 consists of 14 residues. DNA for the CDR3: TGCAGCGTTGAAGAACGGGGATCCTGGGACGAGCAGTACTTC. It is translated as CSVEERGSWDEQYF.